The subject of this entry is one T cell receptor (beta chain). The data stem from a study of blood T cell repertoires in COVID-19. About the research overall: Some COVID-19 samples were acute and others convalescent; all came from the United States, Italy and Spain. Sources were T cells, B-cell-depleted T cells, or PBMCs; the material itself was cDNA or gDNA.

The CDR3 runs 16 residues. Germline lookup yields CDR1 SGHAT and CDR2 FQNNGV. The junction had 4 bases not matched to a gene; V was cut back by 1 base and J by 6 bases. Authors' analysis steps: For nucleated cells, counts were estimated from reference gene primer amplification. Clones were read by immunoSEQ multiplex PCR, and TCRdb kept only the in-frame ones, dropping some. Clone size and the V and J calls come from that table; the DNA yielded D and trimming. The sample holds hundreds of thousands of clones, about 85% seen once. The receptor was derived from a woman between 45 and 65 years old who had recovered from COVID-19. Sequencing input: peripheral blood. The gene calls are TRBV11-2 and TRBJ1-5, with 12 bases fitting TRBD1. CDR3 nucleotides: TGTGCCAGCAGCTTAGGGGACAGGGGGCGAGGTCAGCCCCAGCATTTT. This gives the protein CASSLGDRGRGQPQHF. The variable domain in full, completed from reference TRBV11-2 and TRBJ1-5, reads EAGVAQSPRYKIIEKRQSVAFWCNPISGHATLYWYQQILGQGPKLLIQFQNNGVVDDSQLPKDRFSAERLKGVDSTLKIQPAKLEDSAVYLCASSLGDRGRGQPQHFGDGTRLSIL.